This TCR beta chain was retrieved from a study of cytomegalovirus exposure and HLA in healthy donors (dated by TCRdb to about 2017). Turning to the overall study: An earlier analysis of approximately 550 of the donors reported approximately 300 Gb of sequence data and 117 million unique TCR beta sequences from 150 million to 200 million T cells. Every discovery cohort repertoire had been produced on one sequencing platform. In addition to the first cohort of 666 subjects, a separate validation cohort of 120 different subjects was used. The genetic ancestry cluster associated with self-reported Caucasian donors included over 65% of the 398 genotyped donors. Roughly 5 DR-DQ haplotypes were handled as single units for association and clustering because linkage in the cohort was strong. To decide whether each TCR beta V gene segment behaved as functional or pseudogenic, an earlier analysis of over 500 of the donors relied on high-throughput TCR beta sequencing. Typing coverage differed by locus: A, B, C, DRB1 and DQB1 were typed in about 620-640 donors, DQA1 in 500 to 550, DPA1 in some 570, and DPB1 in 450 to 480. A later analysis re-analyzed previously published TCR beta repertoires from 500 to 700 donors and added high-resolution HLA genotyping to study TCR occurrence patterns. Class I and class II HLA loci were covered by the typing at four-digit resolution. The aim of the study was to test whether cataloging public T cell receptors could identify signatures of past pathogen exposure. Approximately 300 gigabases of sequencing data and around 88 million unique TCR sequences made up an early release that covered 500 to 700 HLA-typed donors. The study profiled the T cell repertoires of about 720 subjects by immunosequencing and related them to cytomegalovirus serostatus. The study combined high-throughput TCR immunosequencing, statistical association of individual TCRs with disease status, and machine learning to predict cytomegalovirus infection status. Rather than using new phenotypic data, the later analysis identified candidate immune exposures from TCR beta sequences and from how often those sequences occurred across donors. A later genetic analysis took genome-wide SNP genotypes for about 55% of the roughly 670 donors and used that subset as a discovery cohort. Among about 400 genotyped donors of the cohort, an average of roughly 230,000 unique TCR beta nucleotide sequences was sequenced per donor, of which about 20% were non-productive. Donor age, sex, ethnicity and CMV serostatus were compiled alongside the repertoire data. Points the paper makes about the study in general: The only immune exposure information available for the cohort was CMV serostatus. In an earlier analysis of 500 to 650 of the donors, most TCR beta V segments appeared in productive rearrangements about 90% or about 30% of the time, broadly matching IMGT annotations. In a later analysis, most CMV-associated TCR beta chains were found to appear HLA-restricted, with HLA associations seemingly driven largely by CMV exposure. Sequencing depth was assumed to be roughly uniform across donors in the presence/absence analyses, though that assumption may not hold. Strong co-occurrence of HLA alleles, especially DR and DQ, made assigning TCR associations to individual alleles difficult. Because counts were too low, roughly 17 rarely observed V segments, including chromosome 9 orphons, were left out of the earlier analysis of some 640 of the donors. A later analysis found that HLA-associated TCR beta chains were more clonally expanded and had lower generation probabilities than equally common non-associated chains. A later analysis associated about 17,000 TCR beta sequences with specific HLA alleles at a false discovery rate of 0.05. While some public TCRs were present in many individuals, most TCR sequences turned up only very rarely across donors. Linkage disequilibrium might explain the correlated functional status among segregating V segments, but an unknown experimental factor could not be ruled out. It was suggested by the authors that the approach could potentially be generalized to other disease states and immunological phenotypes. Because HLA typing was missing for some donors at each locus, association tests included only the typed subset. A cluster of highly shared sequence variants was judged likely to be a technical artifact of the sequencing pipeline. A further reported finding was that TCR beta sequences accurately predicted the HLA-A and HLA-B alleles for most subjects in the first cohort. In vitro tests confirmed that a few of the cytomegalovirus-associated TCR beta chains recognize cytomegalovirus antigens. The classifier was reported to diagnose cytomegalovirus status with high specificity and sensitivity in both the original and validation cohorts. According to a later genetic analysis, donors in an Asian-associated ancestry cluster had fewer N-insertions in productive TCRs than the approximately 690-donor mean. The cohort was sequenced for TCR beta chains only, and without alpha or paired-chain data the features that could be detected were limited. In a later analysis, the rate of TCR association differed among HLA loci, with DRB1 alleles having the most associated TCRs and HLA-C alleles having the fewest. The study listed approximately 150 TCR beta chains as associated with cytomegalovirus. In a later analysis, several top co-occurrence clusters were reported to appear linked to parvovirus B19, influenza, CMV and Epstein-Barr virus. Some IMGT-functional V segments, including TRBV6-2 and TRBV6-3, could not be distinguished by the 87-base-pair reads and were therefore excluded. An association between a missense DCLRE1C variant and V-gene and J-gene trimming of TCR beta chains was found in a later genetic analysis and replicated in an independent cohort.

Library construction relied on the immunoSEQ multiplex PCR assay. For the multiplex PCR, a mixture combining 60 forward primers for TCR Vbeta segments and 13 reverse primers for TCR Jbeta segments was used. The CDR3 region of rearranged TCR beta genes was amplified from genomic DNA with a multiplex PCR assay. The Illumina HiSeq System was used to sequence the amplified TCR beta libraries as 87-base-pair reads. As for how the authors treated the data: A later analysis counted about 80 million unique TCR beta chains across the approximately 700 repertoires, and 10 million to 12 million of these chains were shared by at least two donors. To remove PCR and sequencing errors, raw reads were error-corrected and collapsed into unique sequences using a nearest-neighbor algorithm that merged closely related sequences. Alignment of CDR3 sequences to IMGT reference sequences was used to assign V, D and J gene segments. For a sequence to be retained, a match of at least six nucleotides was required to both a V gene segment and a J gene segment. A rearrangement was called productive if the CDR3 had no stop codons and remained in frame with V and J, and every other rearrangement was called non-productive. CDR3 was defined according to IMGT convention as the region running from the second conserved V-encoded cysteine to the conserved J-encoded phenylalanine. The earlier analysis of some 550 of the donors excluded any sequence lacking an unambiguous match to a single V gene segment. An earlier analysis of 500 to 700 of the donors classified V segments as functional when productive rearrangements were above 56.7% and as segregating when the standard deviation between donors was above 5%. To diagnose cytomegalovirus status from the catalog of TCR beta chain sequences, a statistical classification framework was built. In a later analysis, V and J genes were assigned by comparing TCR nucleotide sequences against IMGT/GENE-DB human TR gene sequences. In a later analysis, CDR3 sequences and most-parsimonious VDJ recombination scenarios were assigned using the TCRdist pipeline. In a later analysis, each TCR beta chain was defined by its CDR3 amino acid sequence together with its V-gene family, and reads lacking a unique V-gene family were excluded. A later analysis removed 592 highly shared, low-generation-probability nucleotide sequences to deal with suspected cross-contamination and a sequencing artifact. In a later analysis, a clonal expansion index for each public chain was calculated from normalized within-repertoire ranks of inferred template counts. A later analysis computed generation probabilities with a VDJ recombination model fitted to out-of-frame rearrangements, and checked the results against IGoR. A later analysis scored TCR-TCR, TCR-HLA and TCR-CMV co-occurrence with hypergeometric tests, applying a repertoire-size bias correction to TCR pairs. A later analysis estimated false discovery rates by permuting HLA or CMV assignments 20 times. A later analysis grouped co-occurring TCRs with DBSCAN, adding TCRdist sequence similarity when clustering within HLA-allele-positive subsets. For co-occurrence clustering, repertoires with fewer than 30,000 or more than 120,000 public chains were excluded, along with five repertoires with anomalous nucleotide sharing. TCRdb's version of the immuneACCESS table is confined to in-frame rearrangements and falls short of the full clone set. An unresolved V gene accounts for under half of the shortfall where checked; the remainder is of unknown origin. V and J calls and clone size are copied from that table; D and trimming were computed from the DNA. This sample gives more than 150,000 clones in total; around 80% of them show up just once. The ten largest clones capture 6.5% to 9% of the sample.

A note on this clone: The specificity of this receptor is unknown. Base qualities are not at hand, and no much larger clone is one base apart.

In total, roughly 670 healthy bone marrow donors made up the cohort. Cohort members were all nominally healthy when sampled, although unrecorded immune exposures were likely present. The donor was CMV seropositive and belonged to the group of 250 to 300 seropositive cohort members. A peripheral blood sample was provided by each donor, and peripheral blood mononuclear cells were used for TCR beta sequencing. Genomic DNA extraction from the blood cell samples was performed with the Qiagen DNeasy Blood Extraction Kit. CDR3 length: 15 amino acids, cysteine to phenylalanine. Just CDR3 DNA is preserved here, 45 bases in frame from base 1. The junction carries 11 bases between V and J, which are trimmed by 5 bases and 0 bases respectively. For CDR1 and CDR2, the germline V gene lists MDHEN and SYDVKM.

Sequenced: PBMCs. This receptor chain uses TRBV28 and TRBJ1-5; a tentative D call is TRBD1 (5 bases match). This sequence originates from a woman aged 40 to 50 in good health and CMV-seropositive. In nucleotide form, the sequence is TGTGCCAGCAGTAAATTGCAGGGTAGCAATCAGCCCCAGCATTTT. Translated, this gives CASSKLQGSNQPQHF.